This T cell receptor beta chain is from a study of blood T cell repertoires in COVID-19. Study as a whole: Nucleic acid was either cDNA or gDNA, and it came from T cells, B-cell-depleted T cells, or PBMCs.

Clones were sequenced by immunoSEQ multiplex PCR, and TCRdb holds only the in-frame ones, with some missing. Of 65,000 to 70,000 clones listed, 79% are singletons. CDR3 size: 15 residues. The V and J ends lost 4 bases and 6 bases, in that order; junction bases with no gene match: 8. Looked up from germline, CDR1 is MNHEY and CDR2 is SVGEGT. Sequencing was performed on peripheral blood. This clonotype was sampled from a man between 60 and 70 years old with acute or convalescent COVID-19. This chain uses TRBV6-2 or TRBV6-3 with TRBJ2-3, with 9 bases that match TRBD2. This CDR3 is CASSSPPSGADTQYF. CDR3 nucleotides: TGTGCCAGCAGTTCTCCCCCTAGCGGGGCCGATACGCAGTATTTT.